This TCR beta chain stems from a study of graft-versus-host responses after intestinal transplantation. This CDR3 has 15 residues. V lost 3 bases, J lost 3 bases, and 13 bases lay in between. The V gene's germline CDR1 is MDHEN and CDR2 SYDVKM. The authors plated roughly 200,000 CFSE-labeled responder cells with roughly 200,000 irradiated, violet-dye-labeled stimulator cells. Using immunoSEQ multiplex PCR, the repertoire was profiled, and TCRdb retains in-frame clones only, with some absent. The table records about 14,000 clones, roughly 35% of them present only once. The V call is TRBV28, the J call TRBJ2-3; D is possibly TRBD2 (6 bases). The clonotype originates from a human patient who received an intestinal transplant. The source was alloreactive CD8+ T cells from a mixed lymphocyte reaction culture, collected before intestinal transplant. Subset noted: CFSE-low proliferating T cells sorted from roughly 6-day pre-transplant mixed lymphocyte reaction (GvH or HvG direction). Written as DNA, the CDR3 is TGTGCCAGCAGTTTTGGGGTTGGAGGGACAGATACGCAGTATTTT. Translating it yields CASSFGVGGTDTQYF. The variable domain in full, completed from reference TRBV28 and TRBJ2-3, reads DVKVTQSSRYLVKRTGEKVFLECVQDMDHENMFWYRQDPGLGLRLIYFSYDVKMKEKGDIPEGYSVSREKKERFSLILESASTNQTSMYLCASSFGVGGTDTQYFGPGTRLTVL.